Listed here are 10 T cell receptor beta chains from one sample, sequenced in a study of T-cell memory formation after mild COVID-19. Each CDR3 protein is one row after TCRdb ran MiXCR on the 5' RACE reads. The table shows about 340,000 distinct CDR3 sequences, with roughly 13% occurring only once. Material: PBMCs or a T cell subset sorted from them (not recorded which). The receptors originated from a man aged 18 to 29 who had mild COVID-19 (a few samples of this study predate the infection). Cell type and time point are not known.

This clonotype turned up a few times. The CDR3 region is CASSQEITGSLNGYTF. The CDR3 DNA sequence: TGTGCCAGCAGCCAAGAGATCACAGGGAGCCTAAATGGCTACACCTTC. The chain recombines TRBV4-2 with TRBJ1-2, with D maybe TRBD1 (6 bases). The germline V gene encodes CDR1 LGHNA and CDR2 YNFKEQ. This CDR3 has 16 residues. Trimming shortened V by 0 bases and J by 6 bases, and 17 bases separated the two germline ends.

The genes are TRBV5-6 and TRBJ2-4; D is unresolved. CDR3 length: 13 residues. V lost 2 bases, J lost 9 bases, and 12 bases lay in between. Germline CDR1 and CDR2: SGHDT and YYEEEE. The CDR3 reads CASSFNAMSIQYF. The CDR3 nucleotides are TGTGCCAGCAGCTTTAATGCGATGAGCATTCAGTACTTC. The full variable domain, in which reference TRBV5-6 and TRBJ2-4 provide the parts outside the CDR3, is DAGVTQSPTHLIKTRGQQVTLRCSPKSGHDTVSWYQQALGQGPQFIFQYYEEEERQRGNFPDRFSGHQFPNYSSELNVNALLLGDSALYLCASSFNAMSIQYFGAGTRLSVL.

This clonotype has a handful of counts. The rearrangement uses TRBV28 and TRBJ1-6, with TRBD1 identical over 7 bases. V lost 10 bases, J lost 8 bases, and 8 bases stayed unmatched. CDR1 and CDR2 (germline): MDHEN, SYDVKM. This CDR3 has 13 amino acids. CDR3 sequence (DNA): TGTGCCACCCGGGGACAGAGGCATTCACCCCTCCACTTT. Translated, it gives CATRGQRHSPLHF.

This rearrangement joins TRBV4-1 to TRBJ2-1; perhaps TRBD2 as D (5 bases). Germline loops: CDR1 MGHRA, CDR2 YSYEKL. Trimming cost V 1 base and J 0 bases, with 10 bases left between them. The CDR3 extends over 16 amino acids. The chain's CDR3 is CASSQVRGSSYNEQFF. For the CDR3, the DNA is TGCGCCAGCAGCCAAGTTAGAGGGAGCTCCTACAATGAGCAGTTCTTC.

The chain has TRBV29-1 and TRBJ1-4, with D uncertain. Trimming took off 6 bases at V and 8 bases at J, with 13 bases between the two ends. The CDR3 has 12 residues. Germline V gives CDR1 SQVTM, CDR2 ANQGSEA. The CDR3 DNA is TGCAGCGTGGGCAGACAAAGGGAAAAACTGTTTTTT. It specifies CSVGRQREKLFF.

This clonotype was seen a few times. V gene TRBV12-3 or TRBV12-4 combines with J gene TRBJ2-7, with 7 bases fitting TRBD1. With 6 bases clipped from V and 3 bases from J, the junction kept 8 bases outside the gene matches. The CDR3 consists of 14 residues. CDR3 residues: CASSRDRTVYEQYF. In DNA, the CDR3 is TGTGCCAGCAGCCGGGACAGAACCGTCTACGAGCAGTACTTC.

This clonotype was seen a handful of times. The chain is built from TRBV4-1 and TRBJ1-4; 7 bases agree with TRBD1. J gave up 2 bases and V 1 base, and 4 bases lay outside the gene matches. CDR3 size: 16 residues. Looked up from germline, CDR1 is MGHRA and CDR2 is YSYEKL. The CDR3 is CASSQGQGGTNEKLFF. CDR3 nucleotides: TGCGCCAGCAGCCAAGGACAGGGTGGGACTAATGAAAAACTGTTTTTT.

J is TRBJ1-4 and V is TRBV7-6; no reliable D call. Germline V lookup: CDR1 SGHVS, CDR2 FNYEAQ. Trimming took 0 bases from V and 7 from J, leaving 6 bases between them. CDR3 length equals 13 residues. CDR3 loop: CASSLAPLEKLFF. CDR3 DNA sequence: TGTGCCAGCAGCTTAGCCCCCCTTGAAAAACTGTTTTTT.

The J gene is TRBJ2-3, the V gene TRBV21-1; TRBD2 is the table's D call, not checked against the DNA. TRBV21-1 constitutes a pseudogene. This CDR3 comprises 18 residues. The CDR3 reads CASSKGRTSGGARDTQYF. In nucleotides, the CDR3 is TGTGCCAGCAGCAAAGGAAGGACTAGCGGGGGGGCAAGAGATACGCAGTATTTT.

This clonotype has a handful of counts. The V gene is TRBV9, the J gene TRBJ2-3, with 7 bases aligning to TRBD1. Germline V CDR1 and CDR2: SGDLS, YYNGEE. The V and J ends lost 3 bases and 8 bases, in that order; junction bases with no gene match: 18. The CDR3 has 17 amino acids. The CDR3 DNA is TGTGCCAGCAGCGCCCCCGCGGCAGGGGGTCGCTCAGGTACGCAGTATTTT. The encoded protein is CASSAPAAGGRSGTQYF.